One and the same sample provided the 26 T cell receptor beta chains below, sequenced in a study of T cell repertoires in cytomegalovirus infection. Via MiXCR, TCRdb re-called the reads, giving one row per CDR3 protein. The sample includes under 200,000 distinct CDR3 sequences, more than 9% of them seen just once. The sample was PBMCs. These receptors originate from a human donor in good health (CMV status not recorded). Some clones in this sample may be carry-over from other donors' samples.

This clonotype has a count of ten or more. V usage is TRBV28 and J usage is TRBJ2-7; D call uncertain. V was trimmed by 5 bases and J by 5 bases, leaving 13 bases between them. CDR3 length: 13 residues. CDR1 is MDHEN, CDR2 SYDVKM, per germline. CDR3 in DNA: TGTGCCAGCAGTCTCGCCGCCTTCGACGAGCAGTACTTC. As protein: CASSLAAFDEQYF.

The table lists this clonotype with a few counts. The CDR3, as DNA: TGTGCCAGCAGTAGGACAGGCTCGTGGCGTGAAAAACTGTTTTTT. This gives the protein CASSRTGSWREKLFF. The chain links TRBV7-2 to TRBJ1-4; 7 nucleotides align to TRBD1. CDR3 length: 15 amino acids. Germline V CDR1 and CDR2: SGHTA, FQGNSA. Trimming removed 6 bases from V and 7 bases from J; junction bases left unmatched: 11.

This clonotype occurred once. V usage is TRBV28 and J usage is TRBJ2-7; weak D call: TRBD1 (5 bases). V was cut by 8 bases and J by 5 bases, with 13 bases left in between. Germline CDR1 MDHEN, CDR2 SYDVKM. This CDR3 is built from 12 residues. The CDR3 is CASGRGTHEQYF. DNA of the CDR3: TGTGCCAGCGGAAGGGGCACCCACGAGCAGTACTTC.

This sequence joins TRBV7-2 and TRBJ2-1; 11 nucleotides line up with TRBD2. With 7 bases clipped from V and 5 bases from J, the junction kept 10 bases outside the gene matches. The germline V gene has CDR1 SGHTA and CDR2 FQGNSA. The CDR3 consists of 16 residues. The CDR3 coding sequence is TGTGCCAGCAAAAGGACCCTAGCGGGAGGAGACAATGAGCAGTTCTTC. This encodes CASKRTLAGGDNEQFF.

The chain is built from TRBV27 and TRBJ2-7; 7 positions agree with TRBD1. This CDR3 contains 16 residues. V was pared by 5 bases and J by 3 bases, with 13 bases of the junction left unmatched. Looked up from germline, CDR1 is MNHEY and CDR2 is SMNVEV (reference sequence). CDR3 in amino acids: CASSPAPGQKFYEQYF. The CDR3 DNA follows: TGTGCCAGCAGTCCAGCTCCGGGACAGAAATTCTACGAGCAGTACTTC.

V gene TRBV27 combines with J gene TRBJ2-1, with 8 bases fitting TRBD1. This CDR3 comprises 15 residues. Germline V gene data show CDR1 as MNHEY and CDR2 as SMNVEV (reference sequence). The V and J ends lost 5 bases and 2 bases, in that order; junction bases with no gene match: 5. The DNA of the CDR3 is TGTGCCAGCAGTATCCTCAGGGGGCCCTACAATGAGCAGTTCTTC. Translation: CASSILRGPYNEQFF.

The chain has TRBV28 and TRBJ2-3; 13 bases agree with TRBD2. Germline CDR1 MDHEN, CDR2 SYDVKM. This CDR3 comprises 18 residues. J gave up 2 bases and V 6 bases, and 11 bases lay outside the gene matches. In nucleotides, the CDR3 is TGTGCCAGCAGCCACACTCGCACTAGCGGGAGGGCCACAGATACGCAGTATTTT. Translation gives CASSHTRTSGRATDTQYF.

The rearrangement joins TRBV11-2 to TRBJ2-1; 9 positions match TRBD2. V lost 1 base to trimming and J lost 6 bases; unmatched junction nucleotides: 4. Per germline, CDR1 SGHAT and CDR2 FQNNGV. This CDR3 is 15 amino acids long. Written as DNA, the CDR3 is TGTGCCAGCAGCTTAGGCGGGGGGGTGATCAATGAGCAGTTCTTC. The encoded protein is CASSLGGGVINEQFF.

This clonotype was seen only a few times. A much larger clonotype is one base distant, so this may be a read error. This chain connects TRBV7-6 to TRBJ2-1; D unclear. This CDR3 region has 12 residues. CDR1 SGHVS and CDR2 FNYEAQ come from the germline V gene. The V end was cut by 5 bases, the J end by 8 bases, with 10 bases between. CDR3 region: CASSRQGDEQFF. CDR3 DNA: TGTGCCAGCAGCCGCCAAGGCGATGAGCAGTTCTTC.

The rearrangement links TRBV19 to TRBJ1-6, with D unclear. V lost 7 bases, J lost 6 bases, and 13 bases lay in between. The CDR3 is 14 residues long. Germline CDR1 reads LNHDA; CDR2 reads SQIVND (reference sequence). The CDR3 nucleotides are TGTGCCAGTAACGGGCGGAAGCCTAATTCACCCCTCCACTTT. Its translation: CASNGRKPNSPLHF.

This clonotype was counted at least ten times. The rearrangement links TRBV28 to TRBJ1-4; unclear D gene. This CDR3 has 12 amino acids. The germline V gene has CDR1 MDHEN and CDR2 SYDVKM. With 6 bases removed from V and 2 bases from J, the gap between germline ends came to 4 bases. CDR3 nucleotide sequence: TGTGCCAGCAGACCTACTAATGAAAAACTGTTTTTT. Residues: CASRPTNEKLFF.

This chain links TRBV3-1 with TRBJ1-1; D may be TRBD1 (6 bases). V lost 1 base, J lost 4 bases, and 13 bases lay in between. Looked up from germline, CDR1 is LGHDT and CDR2 is YNNKEL (reference sequence). CDR3 size: 15 residues. The CDR3 loop reads CASSQAPQGRTEAFF. The CDR3 region has the DNA TGTGCCAGCAGCCAAGCCCCGCAGGGGCGCACTGAAGCTTTCTTT.

V usage is TRBV27 and J usage is TRBJ1-5; D may be TRBD1 (5 bases). Germline V gives CDR1 MNHEY, CDR2 SMNVEV (reference sequence). The CDR3 is 15 residues long. Trimming left V 11 bases short and J 5 bases short, with 22 bases between. The CDR3 DNA reads as TGTGCCGGTGAGAGAAGACAGATATTAGATCAGCCCCAGCATTTT. Its protein is CAGERRQILDQPQHF.

The CDR3 is CASSEGFYNEQFF. The CDR3 DNA reads TGTGCCAGCAGTGAAGGCTTCTACAATGAGCAGTTCTTC. The V gene is TRBV6-1, the J gene TRBJ2-1; D is ambiguous. The CDR3 has 13 residues. Trimming shortened V by 1 base and J by 3 bases, and 4 bases separated the two germline ends. Looked up from germline, CDR1 is MNHNS and CDR2 is SASEGT.

V gene TRBV20-1 combines with J gene TRBJ2-3; D may be TRBD1 or TRBD2 (5 bases each). The CDR3 covers 14 residues. With 5 bases removed from V and 6 bases from J, the gap between germline ends came to 18 bases. Looked up from germline, CDR1 is DFQATT and CDR2 is SNEGSKA (reference sequence). CDR3 sequence: CSAHFAGARDTQYF. The CDR3 nucleotides are TGCAGTGCTCACTTCGCCGGGGCCCGGGATACGCAGTATTTT.

At least ten counts were recorded for this clonotype. This chain links TRBV7-8 with TRBJ1-1; D remains ambiguous. The germline CDR1 and CDR2 sequences are SGHVS and FQNEAQ. With 0 bases removed from V and 1 base from J, the gap between germline ends came to 6 bases. This CDR3 has 14 residues. CDR3 bases: TGTGCCAGCAGCTTAGCGCCCGGGAACACTGAAGCTTTCTTT. Its protein product is CASSLAPGNTEAFF.

This clonotype was seen at least ten times. The chain recombines TRBV28 with TRBJ2-2; D not resolved. Trimming took off 4 bases at V and 0 bases at J, with 9 bases between the two ends. CDR1 and CDR2 (germline): MDHEN, SYDVKM. This CDR3 has 15 residues. CDR3 sequence: CASSYGRPNTGELFF. CDR3 nucleotides: TGTGCCAGCAGTTATGGCAGGCCGAACACCGGGGAGCTGTTTTTT.

This clonotype occurred many times. This chain links TRBV28 with TRBJ1-2; TRBD1 matches 12 bases. The germline gives CDR1 MDHEN, CDR2 SYDVKM. The length of the CDR3 is 17 residues. The ends lost 4 bases at V and 7 bases at J; junction bases unmatched: 13. The chain's CDR3 is CASSSPGDRGPALGYTF. The DNA for the CDR3 is TGTGCCAGCAGTTCTCCCGGGGACAGGGGGCCCGCCCTTGGCTACACCTTC.

The sample holds many counts of this clonotype. The chain joins TRBV5-6 to TRBJ2-7; the match to TRBD2 covers 13 bases. Germline loops: CDR1 SGHDT, CDR2 YYEEEE. With V trimmed by 5 bases and J by 4 bases, 6 bases remained unmatched. The CDR3 length is 15 residues. The CDR3 DNA sequence: TGTGCCAGCAGTCGGACTAGCGGGAGTCTTTACGAGCAGTACTTC. Its translation: CASSRTSGSLYEQYF.

The sample holds many counts of this clonotype. The rearrangement links TRBV7-2 to TRBJ2-1; 10 positions match TRBD2. The V gene's germline CDR1 is SGHTA and CDR2 FQGNSA. This CDR3 has 17 amino acids. The J segment lost 4 bases and the V segment lost 2 bases, leaving 8 bases of the junction unmatched. CDR3 nucleotides: TGTGCCAGCAGCTTACATGTAGCGGGGGGCACATACAATGAGCAGTTCTTC. Protein product: CASSLHVAGGTYNEQFF.

This clonotype was found many times. This chain uses TRBV2 with TRBJ2-7; TRBD2 aligns across 9 bases. Trimming took 7 bases from V and 0 from J; bases not matched to a gene: 4. CDR3 length: 14 amino acids. In germline, CDR1 is SNHLY, CDR2 FYNNEI. The CDR3 DNA reads as TGTGCCAGCATCGTAGCGGGGGCCTCCTACGAGCAGTACTTC. Translated: CASIVAGASYEQYF. The full variable domain, rest sourced from reference TRBV2 and TRBJ2-7, is EPEVTQTPSHQVTQMGQEVILRCVPISNHLYFYWYRQILGQKVEFLVSFYNNEISEKSEIFDDQFSVERPDGSNFTLKIRSTKLEDSAMYFCASIVAGASYEQYFGPGTRLTVT.

The chain has TRBV7-8 and TRBJ1-6; D gene ambiguous. V was pared by 2 bases and J by 7 bases, with 6 bases between. Germline V gene data show CDR1 as SGHVS and CDR2 as FQNEAQ. The length of the CDR3 is 13 residues. The CDR3 here is CASSLKLNSPLHF. The DNA of the CDR3 is TGTGCCAGCAGCTTAAAACTAAATTCACCCCTCCACTTT.

This rearrangement joins TRBV6-1 to TRBJ1-2; perhaps TRBD1 as D (5 bases). The CDR3 length is 13 residues. Trimming stripped 7 bases from V and 2 bases from J, with 11 bases between. The V gene's germline CDR1 is MNHNS and CDR2 SASEGT. CDR3 in DNA: TGTGCCAGCACCCCGGGACCGAACTATGGCTACACCTTC. Protein product: CASTPGPNYGYTF.

The chain employs TRBV19 and TRBJ1-5, with unresolved D. The CDR3 is 15 amino acids. Germline V gives CDR1 LNHDA, CDR2 SQIVND (reference sequence). V was clipped by 6 bases and J by 4 bases, with 16 bases between them. DNA for the CDR3: TGTGCCAGTAGGCCCGATCGGGCAGAAAATCAGCCCCAGCATTTT. It codes for CASRPDRAENQPQHF.

The V call is TRBV6-1, the J call TRBJ2-1; tentatively, D is TRBD2 (6 bases). Germline V gene sequence: CDR1 MNHNS, CDR2 SASEGT. Trimming stripped 6 bases from V and 16 bases from J, with 19 bases between. This CDR3 has 12 residues. The CDR3 spells CASRPPGSFLFF. The CDR3 DNA is TGTGCCAGCAGGCCTCCCGGGAGCTTTCTTTTCTTC.

This clonotype occurred a few times. V usage is TRBV7-8 and J usage is TRBJ2-2, with TRBD2 as a possible D gene (6 bases). CDR3 length: 16 residues. The ends were cut back, 0 bases at V and 0 bases at J, with 8 bases in the middle. Germline CDR1 SGHVS, CDR2 FQNEAQ. The DNA of the CDR3 is TGTGCCAGCAGCTTAGCTCCGGGGGCGAACACCGGGGAGCTGTTTTTT. Translating gives CASSLAPGANTGELFF.